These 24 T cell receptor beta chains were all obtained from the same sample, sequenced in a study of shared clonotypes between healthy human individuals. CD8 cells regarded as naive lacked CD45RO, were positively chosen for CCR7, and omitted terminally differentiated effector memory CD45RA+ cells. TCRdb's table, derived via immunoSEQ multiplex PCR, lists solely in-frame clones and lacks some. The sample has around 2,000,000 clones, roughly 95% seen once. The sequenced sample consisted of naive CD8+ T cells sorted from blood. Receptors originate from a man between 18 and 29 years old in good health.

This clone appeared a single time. CDR3 in amino acids: CASSQELATNTGELFF. CDR3 sequence (DNA): TGCGCCAGCAGCCAAGAACTAGCGACGAACACCGGGGAGCTGTTTTTT. The rearrangement uses TRBV4-1 and TRBJ2-2, with 7 bases that match TRBD2. Losses at the gene ends were 0 bases for V and 0 bases for J; bases not matched to a gene: 1. CDR3 length: 16 residues. Per germline, CDR1 MGHRA and CDR2 YSYEKL.

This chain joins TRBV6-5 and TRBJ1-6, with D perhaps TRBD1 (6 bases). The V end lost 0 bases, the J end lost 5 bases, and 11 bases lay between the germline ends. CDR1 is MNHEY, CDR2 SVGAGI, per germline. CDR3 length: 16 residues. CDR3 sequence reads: CASSYSLGGNNSPLHF. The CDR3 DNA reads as TGTGCCAGCAGTTACTCGCTAGGGGGAAATAATTCACCCCTCCACTTT.

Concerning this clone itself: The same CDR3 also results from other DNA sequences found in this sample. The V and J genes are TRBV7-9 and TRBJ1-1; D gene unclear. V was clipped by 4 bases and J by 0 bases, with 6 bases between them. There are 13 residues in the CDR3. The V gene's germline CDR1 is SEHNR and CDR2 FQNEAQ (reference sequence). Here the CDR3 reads CASSSTLNTEAFF. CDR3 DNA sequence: TGTGCCAGCAGCTCAACCCTGAACACTGAAGCTTTCTTT.

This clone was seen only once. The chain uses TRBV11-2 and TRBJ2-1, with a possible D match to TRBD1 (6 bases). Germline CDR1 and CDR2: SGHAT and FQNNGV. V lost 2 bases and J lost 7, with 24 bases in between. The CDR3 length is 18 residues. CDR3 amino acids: CASSLSYSDRFPVNEQFF. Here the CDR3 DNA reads TGTGCCAGCAGCTTATCTTACTCTGACAGGTTCCCAGTTAATGAGCAGTTCTTC.

CDR3 sequence (DNA): TGTGCCAGCAGCTCAGGGACTGCCGGGACAGGGCGCTACGAGCAGTACTTC. This sequence encodes CASSSGTAGTGRYEQYF. The V gene is TRBV7-9, the J gene TRBJ2-7; 9 nucleotides line up with TRBD1. Per germline, CDR1 SEHNR and CDR2 FQNEAQ (reference sequence). Unmatched junction bases numbered 13, after V lost 4 bases and J lost 3 bases. This CDR3 has 17 residues.

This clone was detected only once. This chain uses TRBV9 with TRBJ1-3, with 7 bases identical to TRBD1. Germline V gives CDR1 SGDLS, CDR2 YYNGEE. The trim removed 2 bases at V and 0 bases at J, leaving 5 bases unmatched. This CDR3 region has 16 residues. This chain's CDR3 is CASSVMDRSSGNTIYF. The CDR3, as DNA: TGTGCCAGCAGCGTCATGGACAGGAGCTCTGGAAACACCATATATTTT. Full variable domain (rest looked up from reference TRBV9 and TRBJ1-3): DSGVTQTPKHLITATGQRVTLRCSPRSGDLSVYWYQQSLDQGLQFLIQYYNGEERAKGNILERFSAQQFPDLHSELNLSSLELGDSALYFCASSVMDRSSGNTIYFGEGSWLTVV.

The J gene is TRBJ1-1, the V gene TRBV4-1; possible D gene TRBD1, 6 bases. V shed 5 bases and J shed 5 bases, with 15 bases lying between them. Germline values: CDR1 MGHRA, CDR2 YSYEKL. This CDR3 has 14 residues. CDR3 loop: CASSSPGVGTEAFF. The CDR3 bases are TGCGCCAGCAGCTCTCCAGGGGTTGGAACTGAAGCTTTCTTT.

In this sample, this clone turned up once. The CDR3 spells CASSLPPDRLQETQYF. The DNA for the CDR3 is TGTGCCAGCAGTTTACCGCCCGACAGACTCCAAGAGACCCAGTACTTC. This rearrangement joins TRBV28 to TRBJ2-5; D possibly corresponds to TRBD1 (5 bases). This CDR3 is 16 amino acids long. The V gene lost 2 bases and the J gene lost 1 base, with 14 bases spanning the gap. In germline, CDR1 is MDHEN, CDR2 SYDVKM.

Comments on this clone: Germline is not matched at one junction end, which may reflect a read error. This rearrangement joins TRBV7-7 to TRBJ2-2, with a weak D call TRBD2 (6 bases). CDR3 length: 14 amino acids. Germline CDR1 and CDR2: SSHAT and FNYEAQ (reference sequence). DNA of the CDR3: TGTGCTAGCAGCTCCGGGACTTACACCGGGGAGCTGTTTTTT. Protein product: CASSSGTYTGELFF.

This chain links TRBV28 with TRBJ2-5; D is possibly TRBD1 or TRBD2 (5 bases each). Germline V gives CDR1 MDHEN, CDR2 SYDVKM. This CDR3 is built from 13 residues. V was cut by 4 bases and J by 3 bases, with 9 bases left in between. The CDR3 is CASSWGIEETQYF. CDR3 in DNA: TGTGCCAGCAGTTGGGGGATCGAAGAGACCCAGTACTTC.

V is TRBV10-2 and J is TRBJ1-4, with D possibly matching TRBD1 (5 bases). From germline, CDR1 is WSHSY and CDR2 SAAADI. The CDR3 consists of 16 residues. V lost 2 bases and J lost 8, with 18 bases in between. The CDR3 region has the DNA TGCGCCAGCAGTGAGAATCCGGGACCCCCGGAGGAAAAACTGTTTTTT. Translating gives CASSENPGPPEEKLFF.

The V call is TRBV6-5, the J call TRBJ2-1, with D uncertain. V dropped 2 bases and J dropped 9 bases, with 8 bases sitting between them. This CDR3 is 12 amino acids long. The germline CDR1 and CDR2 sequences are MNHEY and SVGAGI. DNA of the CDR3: TGTGCCAGCAGTTACGGGTCCACTGAGCAGTTCTTC. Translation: CASSYGSTEQFF.

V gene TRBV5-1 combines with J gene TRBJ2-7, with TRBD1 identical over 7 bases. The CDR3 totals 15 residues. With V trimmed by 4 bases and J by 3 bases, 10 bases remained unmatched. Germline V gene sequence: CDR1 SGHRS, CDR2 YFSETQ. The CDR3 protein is CASSAETGLSYEQYF. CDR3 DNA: TGCGCCAGCAGCGCAGAGACAGGGTTGAGCTACGAGCAGTACTTC.

In DNA, the CDR3 is TGTGCCAGCAGCCCATGGACAGGGGGCCTCGACACTGAAGCTTTCTTT. Translated: CASSPWTGGLDTEAFF. The genes are TRBV9 and TRBJ1-1, with 11 bases lining up with TRBD1. There are 16 residues in the CDR3. Germline-derived CDR1 and CDR2 are SGDLS and YYNGEE. The ends lost 4 bases at V and 3 bases at J; junction bases unmatched: 8.

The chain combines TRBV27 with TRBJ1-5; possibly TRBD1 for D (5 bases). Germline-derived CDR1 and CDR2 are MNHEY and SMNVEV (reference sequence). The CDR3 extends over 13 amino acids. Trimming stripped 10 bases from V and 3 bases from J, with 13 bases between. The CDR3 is CAIGTTFNQPQHF. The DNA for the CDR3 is TGTGCCATCGGGACTACCTTCAATCAGCCCCAGCATTTT.

CDR3 sequence: CASMRAEWGKETQYF. In DNA form, the CDR3 reads TGTGCCAGCATGCGGGCCGAATGGGGGAAAGAGACCCAGTACTTC. The J gene is TRBJ2-5, the V gene TRBV5-6; D may match TRBD1 or TRBD2 (5 bases each). With 6 bases removed from V and 3 bases from J, the gap between germline ends came to 18 bases. The CDR3 has 15 amino acids. Germline loops: CDR1 SGHDT, CDR2 YYEEEE.

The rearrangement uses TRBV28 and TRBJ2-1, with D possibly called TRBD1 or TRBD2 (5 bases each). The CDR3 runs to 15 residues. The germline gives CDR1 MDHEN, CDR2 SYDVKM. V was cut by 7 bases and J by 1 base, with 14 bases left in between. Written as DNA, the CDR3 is TGTGCCAGCACCCGAAGAGAGGGGTCCTACAATGAGCAGTTCTTC. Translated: CASTRREGSYNEQFF.

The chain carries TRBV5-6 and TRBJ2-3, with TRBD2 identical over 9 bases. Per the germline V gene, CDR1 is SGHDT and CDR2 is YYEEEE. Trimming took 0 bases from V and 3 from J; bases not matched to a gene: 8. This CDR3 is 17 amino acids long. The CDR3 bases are TGTGCCAGCAGCTTGGTATACCTAGCGGGGTCGACAGATACGCAGTATTTT. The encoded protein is CASSLVYLAGSTDTQYF.

In nucleotides, the CDR3 is TGTGCCAGCAGTCTTGACAGATCCTACTGGTACGAGCAGTACTTC. Translating it yields CASSLDRSYWYEQYF. The gene calls are TRBV6-1 and TRBJ2-7; possibly TRBD1 for D (5 bases). CDR1 is MNHNS and CDR2 is SASEGT in the germline V gene. Trimming shortened V by 5 bases and J by 4 bases, and 18 bases separated the two germline ends. The CDR3 consists of 15 residues.

The CDR3 here is CASTRNRYGEQYF. DNA for the CDR3: TGTGCCAGCACTCGTAACAGGTACGGCGAGCAGTACTTC. This sequence joins TRBV6-1 and TRBJ2-7; weak D call: TRBD1 (5 bases). V dropped 7 bases and J dropped 6 bases, with 16 bases sitting between them. This CDR3 comprises 13 residues. The germline V gene has CDR1 MNHNS and CDR2 SASEGT.

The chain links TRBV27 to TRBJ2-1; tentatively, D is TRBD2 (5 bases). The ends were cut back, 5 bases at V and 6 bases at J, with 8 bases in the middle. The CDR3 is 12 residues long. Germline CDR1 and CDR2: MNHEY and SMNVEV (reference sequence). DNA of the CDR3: TGTGCCAGCAGTGCGACTACCAATGAGCAGTTCTTC. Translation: CASSATTNEQFF.

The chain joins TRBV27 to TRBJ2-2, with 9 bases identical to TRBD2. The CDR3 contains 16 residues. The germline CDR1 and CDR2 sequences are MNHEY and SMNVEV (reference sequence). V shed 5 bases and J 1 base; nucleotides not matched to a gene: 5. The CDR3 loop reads CASSAVAGVNTGELFF. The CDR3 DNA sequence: TGTGCCAGCAGTGCGGTAGCGGGAGTGAACACCGGGGAGCTGTTTTTT.

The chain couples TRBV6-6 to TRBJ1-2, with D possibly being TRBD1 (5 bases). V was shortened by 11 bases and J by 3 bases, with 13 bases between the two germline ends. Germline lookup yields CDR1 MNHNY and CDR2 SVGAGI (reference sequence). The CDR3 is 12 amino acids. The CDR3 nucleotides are TGTGCCGGCGGGCGGGGGGACTATGGCTACACCTTC. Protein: CAGGRGDYGYTF.

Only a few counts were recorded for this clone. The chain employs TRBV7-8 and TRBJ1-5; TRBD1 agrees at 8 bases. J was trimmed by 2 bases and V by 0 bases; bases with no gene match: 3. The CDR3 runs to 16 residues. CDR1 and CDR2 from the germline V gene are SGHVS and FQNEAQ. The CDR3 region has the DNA TGTGCCAGCAGCTTAGCTGGGACAGGAGGCAATCAGCCCCAGCATTTT. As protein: CASSLAGTGGNQPQHF. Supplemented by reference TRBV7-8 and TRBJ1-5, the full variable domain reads GAGVSQSPRYKVAKRGQDVALRCDPISGHVSLFWYQQALGQGPEFLTYFQNEAQLDKSGLPSDRFFAERPEGSVSTLKIQRTQQEDSAVYLCASSLAGTGGNQPQHFGDGTRLSIL.